These 32 T cell receptor beta chains share one sample of origin, sequenced in a study of cytomegalovirus exposure and HLA in healthy donors. PCR used 60 Vbeta primers and 13 Jbeta primers. Assay: immunoSEQ multiplex PCR; the TCRdb copy retains only in-frame clones and omits some. The table shows under 250,000 clones, with roughly 78% occurring only once. The sequenced sample was PBMCs. The origin of the receptors is a boy between 10 and 17 years old in good health and CMV-seronegative.

The chain uses TRBV6-4 and TRBJ2-1, with 11 bases matching TRBD2. The germline V gene has CDR1 MRHNA and CDR2 SNTAGT. The V and J ends lost 5 bases and 7 bases, in that order; junction bases with no gene match: 7. The CDR3 totals 15 residues. CDR3 coding DNA: TGTGCCAGCAGTATTCGTAGCGGGGGGGATAATGAGCAGTTCTTC. Translated: CASSIRSGGDNEQFF.

The chain has TRBV19 and TRBJ1-1, with a possible D match to TRBD1 (6 bases). Germline V gives CDR1 LNHDA, CDR2 SQIVND (reference sequence). V was pared by 3 bases and J by 1 base, with 15 bases between. The CDR3 runs 16 residues. As DNA, the CDR3 is TGTGCCAGTAGTATGGGTCAGGGGATACCGAACACTGAAGCTTTCTTT. It yields the protein CASSMGQGIPNTEAFF. The whole variable domain, remainder taken from reference TRBV19 and TRBJ1-1, is DGGITQSPKYLFRKEGQNVTLSCEQNLNHDAMYWYRQDPGQGLRLIYYSQIVNDFQKGDIAEGYSVSREKKESFPLTVTSAQKNPTAFYLCASSMGQGIPNTEAFFGQGTRLTVV.

This chain uses TRBV7-2 with TRBJ1-4; 10 nucleotides line up with TRBD1. CDR3 size: 15 residues. The J segment lost 5 bases and the V segment lost 5 bases, leaving 5 bases of the junction unmatched. The germline V gene has CDR1 SGHTA and CDR2 FQGNSA. The CDR3 region has the DNA TGTGCCAGCAGCCCAATGACAGGGGGCAATGAAAAACTGTTTTTT. Translated: CASSPMTGGNEKLFF.

The chain links TRBV6-6 to TRBJ1-2; 8 bases agree with TRBD1. V trimming: 6 bases; J trimming: 2 bases; junction bases outside the gene matches: 8. Germline lookup yields CDR1 MNHNY and CDR2 SVGAGI (reference sequence). The CDR3 extends over 15 amino acids. CDR3 sequence: CASSPDRGVNYGYTF. The CDR3 DNA reads TGTGCCAGCAGCCCCGACAGGGGTGTAAACTATGGCTACACCTTC.

This chain uses TRBV19 with TRBJ2-3; TRBD2 matches 7 bases. Trimming at V came to 6 bases and at J to 3 bases, leaving 9 bases not matched to a gene. CDR1 is LNHDA and CDR2 is SQIVND in the germline V gene (reference sequence). The CDR3 spans 15 residues. As DNA, the CDR3 is TGTGCCAGTAGACCCTCACTAGCGCGGACAGATACGCAGTATTTT. This encodes CASRPSLARTDTQYF.

The J gene is TRBJ1-2, the V gene TRBV27, with a possible D match to TRBD1 (6 bases). Trimming cost V 5 bases and J 4 bases, with 11 bases left between them. This CDR3 is 13 amino acids long. Germline-derived CDR1 and CDR2 are MNHEY and SMNVEV (reference sequence). CDR3 nucleotide sequence: TGTGCCAGCAGTCCTAGGACAGCCTATGGCTACACCTTC. Amino acid sequence: CASSPRTAYGYTF.

This clone was seen a few times. The chain is built from TRBV30 and TRBJ2-7; 8 bases line up with TRBD2. Looked up from germline, CDR1 is GTSNPN and CDR2 is SVGIG (reference sequence). The CDR3 consists of 14 residues. Trimming removed 1 base from V and 6 bases from J; junction bases left unmatched: 8. Here the CDR3 DNA reads TGTGCCTGGAGTGATGGCGGGGGGATTTTCGAGCAGTACTTC. It translates to CAWSDGGGIFEQYF.

V usage is TRBV5-1 and J usage is TRBJ1-2; 11 bases match TRBD1. Per germline, CDR1 SGHRS and CDR2 YFSETQ. V lost 4 bases, J lost 7 bases, and 6 bases stayed unmatched. The CDR3 is 14 residues long. The CDR3 DNA follows: TGCGCCAGCAGCCAAGGGACAGGGGGAGTTGGCTACACCTTC. This codes for CASSQGTGGVGYTF. Using reference TRBV5-1 and TRBJ1-2 for the parts outside the CDR3, the full variable domain is KAGVTQTPRYLIKTRGQQVTLSCSPISGHRSVSWYQQTPGQGLQFLFEYFSETQRNKGNFPGRFSGRQFSNSRSEMNVSTLELGDSALYLCASSQGTGGVGYTFGSGTRLTVV.

The chain employs TRBV5-1 and TRBJ2-1, with TRBD2 matching over 10 bases. The CDR3 has 16 amino acids. V lost 4 bases to trimming and J lost 6 bases; unmatched junction nucleotides: 10. The V gene's germline CDR1 is SGHRS and CDR2 YFSETQ. In DNA form, the CDR3 reads TGCGCCAGCAGCCAATCTAGCGGGAGAAGGATCAATGAGCAGTTCTTC. It encodes CASSQSSGRRINEQFF.

The rearrangement links TRBV29-1 to TRBJ1-1, with D unclear. Trimming cost V 4 bases and J 2 bases, with 11 bases left between them. Germline lookup yields CDR1 SQVTM and CDR2 ANQGSEA. The CDR3 totals 13 residues. The CDR3 is CSVALQLNTEAFF. DNA for the CDR3: TGCAGCGTTGCTTTGCAGTTAAACACTGAAGCTTTCTTT.

The CDR3 reads CASSYPPSGNTGELFF. CDR3 DNA sequence: TGTGCCAGCAGCTACCCCCCGAGCGGTAACACCGGGGAGCTGTTTTTT. The genes are TRBV6-6 and TRBJ2-2; TRBD2 is a possible D gene (5 bases). The CDR3 is made up of 16 amino acids. CDR1 is MNHNY and CDR2 is SVGAGI in the germline V gene (reference sequence). V was trimmed by 6 bases and J by 2 bases, leaving 16 bases between them.

The chain joins TRBV5-1 to TRBJ1-2, with D unresolved. Germline V gene lookup returns CDR1 SGHRS and CDR2 YFSETQ. Trimming took 3 bases from V and 4 from J, leaving 13 bases between them. This CDR3 contains 14 residues. CDR3 nucleotides: TGCGCCAGCAGCTCCGCCGGGGTAGGCTATGGCTACACCTTC. The encoded protein is CASSSAGVGYGYTF.

The chain links TRBV5-8 to TRBJ2-1; TRBD2 is a possible D gene (7 bases). With 3 bases removed from V and 4 bases from J, the gap between germline ends came to 11 bases. This CDR3 is built from 14 residues. In germline, CDR1 is SGHTS, CDR2 YDEGEE. CDR3 loop: CASSSAGAYNEQFF. The CDR3 DNA sequence: TGTGCCAGCAGCTCCGCGGGGGCGTACAATGAGCAGTTCTTC.

In its sample, this clone was seen once. This chain connects TRBV10-1 to TRBJ2-4, with 8 bases fitting TRBD2. Germline CDR1 is WNHNN and CDR2 is SYGVQD (reference sequence). There are 14 residues in the CDR3. J was trimmed by 8 bases and V by 2 bases; bases with no gene match: 5. The CDR3 is CASSEPGLEYIQYF. The CDR3 region has the DNA TGCGCCAGCAGTGAGCCGGGACTAGAATACATTCAGTACTTC.

The chain employs TRBV7-2 and TRBJ2-7, with 8 positions matching TRBD1. Germline CDR1 reads SGHTA; CDR2 reads FQGNSA. J was trimmed by 0 bases and V by 5 bases; bases with no gene match: 3. The length of the CDR3 is 14 residues. In DNA, the CDR3 is TGTGCCAGCAGCCCGGGACAGGCCTCCTACGAGCAGTACTTC. It yields the protein CASSPGQASYEQYF.

The count of this clone is one. This chain uses TRBV30 with TRBJ2-3; D possibly corresponds to TRBD2 (7 bases). The CDR3 loop spans 13 amino acids. The germline V gene encodes CDR1 GTSNPN and CDR2 SVGIG (reference sequence). V was clipped by 5 bases and J by 3 bases, with 12 bases between them. CDR3: CAWARGGTDTQYF. The DNA for the CDR3 is TGTGCCTGGGCAAGGGGGGGGACAGATACGCAGTATTTT.

J is TRBJ2-4 and V is TRBV2; tentative D call: TRBD2 (6 bases). The length of the CDR3 is 18 residues. V lost 6 bases to trimming and J lost 7 bases, with 28 bases between them. Germline V CDR1 and CDR2: SNHLY, FYNNEI. CDR3 amino acids: CASRGPIYGDSGENIQYF. CDR3 DNA: TGTGCCAGCAGGGGACCTATTTACGGGGACTCCGGGGAGAACATTCAGTACTTC.

V gene TRBV10-1 combines with J gene TRBJ2-7, with 9 bases identical to TRBD2. The CDR3 spans 14 residues. V trimming: 1 base; J trimming: 7 bases; junction bases outside the gene matches: 5. Germline V CDR1 and CDR2: WNHNN, SYGVQD (reference sequence). The chain's CDR3 is CASSEFLAGVEQYF. The DNA of the CDR3 is TGCGCCAGCAGTGAGTTTTTAGCGGGAGTTGAGCAGTACTTC.

A word on this clone: Germline is not matched at one junction end, which may reflect a read error. V and J are TRBV5-4 and TRBJ1-2, with D unresolved. The CDR3 loop spans 13 amino acids. Germline loops: CDR1 SGHNT, CDR2 YYREEE (reference sequence). DNA of the CDR3: TGTGCCAGCAGGGAGGGAGGAACCTATGGCTACCCCTTC. It specifies CASREGGTYGYPF.

V and J are TRBV2 and TRBJ2-7; 8 bases map to TRBD2. Germline V gene sequence: CDR1 SNHLY, CDR2 FYNNEI. Trimming cost V 6 bases and J 9 bases; bases outside gene matches: 7. CDR3 length: 12 amino acids. The CDR3 DNA is TGTGCCAGCAGCTATAGCGGGATCGGGCAGTACTTC. It codes for CASSYSGIGQYF.

J is TRBJ2-1 and V is TRBV29-1; D might be TRBD2 (5 bases). Germline loops: CDR1 SQVTM, CDR2 ANQGSEA. This CDR3 has 13 residues. V was shortened by 7 bases and J by 7 bases, with 17 bases between the two germline ends. This chain's CDR3 is CSAEHGPGNEQFF. The CDR3 coding sequence is TGCAGCGCCGAGCACGGTCCGGGGAATGAGCAGTTCTTC.

The chain employs TRBV9 and TRBJ2-5; 7 bases map to TRBD2. This CDR3 spans 18 amino acids. The germline V gene has CDR1 SGDLS and CDR2 YYNGEE. The V segment lost 2 bases and the J segment 4 bases; nucleotides outside the gene matches: 17. The CDR3 DNA follows: TGTGCCAGCAGCGTCGGGTTCGGCGGGAGAGGTCATTCAGAGACCCAGTACTTC. Amino acid sequence: CASSVGFGGRGHSETQYF.

A few counts support this clone. J is TRBJ1-1 and V is TRBV5-1, with D uncertain. This CDR3 region has 13 residues. The germline CDR1 and CDR2 sequences are SGHRS and YFSETQ. V lost 2 bases and J lost 6, with 11 bases in between. The CDR3 is CASSLPGSAEAFF. CDR3 coding DNA: TGCGCCAGCAGCTTACCCGGCAGCGCTGAAGCTTTCTTT.

V usage is TRBV10-3 and J usage is TRBJ1-1; 9 nucleotides line up with TRBD1. The J segment lost 2 bases and the V segment lost 4 bases, leaving 8 bases of the junction unmatched. The CDR3 runs 16 residues. Germline loops: CDR1 ENHRY, CDR2 SYGVKD. The CDR3 reads CAISAGTGIRNTEAFF. In DNA form, the CDR3 reads TGTGCCATCAGTGCCGGGACAGGGATCCGTAACACTGAAGCTTTCTTT.

The chain joins TRBV19 to TRBJ2-5; 9 bases are shared with TRBD1. Germline V gene sequence: CDR1 LNHDA, CDR2 SQIVND (reference sequence). The V gene end was trimmed by 5 bases and the J gene end by 5 bases; junction bases not matched to a gene: 3. This CDR3 spans 13 amino acids. Here the CDR3 DNA reads TGTGCCAGTAGTTCCGGGACAGGGGAGACCCAGTACTTC. Translating it yields CASSSGTGETQYF. Together with reference TRBV19 and TRBJ2-5, the CDR3 gives the full variable domain: DGGITQSPKYLFRKEGQNVTLSCEQNLNHDAMYWYRQDPGQGLRLIYYSQIVNDFQKGDIAEGYSVSREKKESFPLTVTSAQKNPTAFYLCASSSGTGETQYFGPGTRLLVL.

The J gene is TRBJ1-5, the V gene TRBV6-5; 7 nucleotides line up with TRBD1. The CDR3 spans 14 residues. The J segment lost 7 bases and the V segment lost 6 bases, leaving 9 bases of the junction unmatched. Germline loops: CDR1 MNHEY, CDR2 SVGAGI. CDR3 nucleotides: TGTGCCAGCAGGATCAGAGGGGGCGCCCAGCCCCAGCATTTT. Its translation is CASRIRGGAQPQHF.

V is TRBV10-3 and J is TRBJ1-2; maybe TRBD1 (5 bases). V gave up 0 bases and J gave up 4 bases, with 9 bases separating them. CDR3 length: 14 residues. CDR1 is ENHRY, CDR2 SYGVKD, per germline. The CDR3 region has the DNA TGTGCCATCAGTGAGTCAGGGGAAAGCTATGGCTACACCTTC. Protein: CAISESGESYGYTF.

The chain joins TRBV5-5 to TRBJ2-5; D might be TRBD1 (5 bases). CDR1 is SGHKS and CDR2 is YYEKEE in the germline V gene (reference sequence). This CDR3 spans 13 amino acids. V dropped 5 bases and J dropped 1 base, with 9 bases sitting between them. This CDR3 is CASSGHAQETQYF. DNA for the CDR3: TGTGCCAGCAGTGGACATGCCCAAGAGACCCAGTACTTC.

The chain has TRBV19 and TRBJ2-7, with D possibly TRBD2 on 5 matching bases. Trimming took off 5 bases at V and 8 bases at J, with 19 bases between the two ends. The CDR3 has 14 amino acids. Germline CDR1 and CDR2: LNHDA and SQIVND (reference sequence). CDR3 amino acids: CASSPPRGIVKQYF. The CDR3 bases are TGTGCCAGTAGTCCTCCGCGAGGGATTGTGAAGCAGTACTTC. Complete variable domain (other parts from reference TRBV19 and TRBJ2-7): DGGITQSPKYLFRKEGQNVTLSCEQNLNHDAMYWYRQDPGQGLRLIYYSQIVNDFQKGDIAEGYSVSREKKESFPLTVTSAQKNPTAFYLCASSPPRGIVKQYFGPGTRLTVT.

This clone was seen more than once but under ten times. The chain links TRBV6-5 to TRBJ1-1, with D tentatively TRBD1 (5 bases). CDR3 length: 13 amino acids. V was shortened by 6 bases and J by 1 base, with 9 bases between the two germline ends. Germline CDR1 reads MNHEY; CDR2 reads SVGAGI. DNA for the CDR3: TGTGCCAGCAGGGGAACAGGGAACACTGAAGCTTTCTTT. Its protein is CASRGTGNTEAFF.

This clone appeared once. The genes are TRBV27 and TRBJ2-7; 8 bases fit TRBD1. The J segment lost 5 bases and the V segment lost 5 bases, leaving 8 bases of the junction unmatched. The germline gives CDR1 MNHEY, CDR2 SMNVEV (reference sequence). This CDR3 spans 14 amino acids. CDR3 region: CASSERQGLNEQYF. The CDR3 region has the DNA TGTGCCAGCAGTGAACGACAGGGGCTCAACGAGCAGTACTTC.

The rearrangement links TRBV6-6 to TRBJ2-7, with TRBD1 as a possible D gene (6 bases). The CDR3 totals 14 residues. V shed 5 bases and J shed 3 bases, with 14 bases lying between them. The germline gives CDR1 MNHNY, CDR2 SVGAGI (reference sequence). As DNA, the CDR3 is TGTGCCAGCAGTCCCTCCAGGGGTCGCTACGAGCAGTACTTC. This gives the protein CASSPSRGRYEQYF.